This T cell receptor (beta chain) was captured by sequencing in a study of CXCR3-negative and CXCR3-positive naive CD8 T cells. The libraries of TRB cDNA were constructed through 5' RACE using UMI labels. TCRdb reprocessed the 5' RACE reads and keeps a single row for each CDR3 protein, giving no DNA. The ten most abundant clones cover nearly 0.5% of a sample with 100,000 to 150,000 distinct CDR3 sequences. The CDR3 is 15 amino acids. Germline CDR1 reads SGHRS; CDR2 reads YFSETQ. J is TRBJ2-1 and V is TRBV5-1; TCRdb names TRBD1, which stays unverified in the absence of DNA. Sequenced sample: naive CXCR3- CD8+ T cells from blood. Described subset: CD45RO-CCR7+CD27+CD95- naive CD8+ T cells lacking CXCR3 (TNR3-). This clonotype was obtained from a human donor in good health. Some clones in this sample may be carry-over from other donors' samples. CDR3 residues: CASSFGGGAFNEQFF.